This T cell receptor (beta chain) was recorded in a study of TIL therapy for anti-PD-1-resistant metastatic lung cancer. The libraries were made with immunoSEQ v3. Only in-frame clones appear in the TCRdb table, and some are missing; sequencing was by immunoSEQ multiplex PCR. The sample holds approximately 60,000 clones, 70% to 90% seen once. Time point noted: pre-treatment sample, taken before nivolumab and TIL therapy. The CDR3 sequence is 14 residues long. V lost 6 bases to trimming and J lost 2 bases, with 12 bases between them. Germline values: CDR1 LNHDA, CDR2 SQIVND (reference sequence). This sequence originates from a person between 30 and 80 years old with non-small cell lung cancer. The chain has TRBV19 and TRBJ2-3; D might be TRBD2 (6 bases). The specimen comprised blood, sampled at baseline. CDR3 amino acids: CASSRGTATDTQYF. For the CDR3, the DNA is TGTGCCAGTAGCCGCGGGACTGCCACAGATACGCAGTATTTT. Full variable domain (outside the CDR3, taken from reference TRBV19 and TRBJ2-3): DGGITQSPKYLFRKEGQNVTLSCEQNLNHDAMYWYRQDPGQGLRLIYYSQIVNDFQKGDIAEGYSVSREKKESFPLTVTSAQKNPTAFYLCASSRGTATDTQYFGPGTRLTVL.